This T cell receptor beta chain was found in a study of OX40 agonist ivuxolimab in advanced cancers. As for the study in general: The study gave patients intravenous ivuxolimab at 0.01 to 10 mg/kg every 2 weeks. Having had anti-PD-1, anti-PD-L1 or anti-CTLA-4 therapy before was allowed, and around 44% had some. Partial responses occurred in three patients (one hepatocellular carcinoma, two cutaneous melanoma).

V dropped 4 bases and J dropped 5; count of bases not matched to a gene: 7. This CDR3 spans 15 amino acids. The germline gives CDR1 MGHRA, CDR2 YSYEKL. The data were produced by immunoSEQ multiplex PCR, yet TCRdb's version contains in-frame clones alone and is incomplete. Among approximately 62,000 clones listed, 80% to 95% were seen once. The input for sequencing was CD4+ or CD8+ T cells sorted from blood, taken in a trial of the OX40 agonist ivuxolimab. This clonotype was obtained from an adult with an advanced solid tumor such as melanoma, head and neck, liver or kidney cancer. The chain links TRBV4-1 to TRBJ2-3; 9 bases align to TRBD1. The CDR3 sequence is CASSPVVDRGDTQYF. In DNA, the CDR3 is TGCGCCAGCAGCCCAGTTGTGGACAGGGGAGATACGCAGTATTTT.